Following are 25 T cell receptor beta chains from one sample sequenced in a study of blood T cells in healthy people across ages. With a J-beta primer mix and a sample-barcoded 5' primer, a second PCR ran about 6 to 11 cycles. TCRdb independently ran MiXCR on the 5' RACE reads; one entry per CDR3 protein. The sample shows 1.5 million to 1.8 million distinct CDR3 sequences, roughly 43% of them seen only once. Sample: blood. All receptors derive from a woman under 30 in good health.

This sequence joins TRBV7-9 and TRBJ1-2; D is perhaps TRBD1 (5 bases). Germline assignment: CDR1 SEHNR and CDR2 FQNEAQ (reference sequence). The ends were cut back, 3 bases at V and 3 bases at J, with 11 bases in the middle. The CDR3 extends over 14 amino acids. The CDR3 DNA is TGTGCCAGCAGCTTGCTGACAGAATACTATGGCTACACCTTC. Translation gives CASSLLTEYYGYTF.

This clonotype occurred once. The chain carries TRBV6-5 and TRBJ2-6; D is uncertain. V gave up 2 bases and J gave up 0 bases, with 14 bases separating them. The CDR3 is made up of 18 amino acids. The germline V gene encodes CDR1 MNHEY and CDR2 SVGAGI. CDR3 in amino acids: CASSYRNTVRSGANVLTF. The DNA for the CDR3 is TGTGCCAGCAGTTACCGGAACACGGTGCGCTCTGGGGCCAACGTCCTGACTTTC.

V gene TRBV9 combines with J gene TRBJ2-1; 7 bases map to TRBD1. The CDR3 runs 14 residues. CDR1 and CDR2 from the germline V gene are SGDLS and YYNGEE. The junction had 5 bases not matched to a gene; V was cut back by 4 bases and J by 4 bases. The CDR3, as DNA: TGTGCCAGCAGCACGAGGGGACAGTACAATGAGCAGTTCTTC. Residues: CASSTRGQYNEQFF.

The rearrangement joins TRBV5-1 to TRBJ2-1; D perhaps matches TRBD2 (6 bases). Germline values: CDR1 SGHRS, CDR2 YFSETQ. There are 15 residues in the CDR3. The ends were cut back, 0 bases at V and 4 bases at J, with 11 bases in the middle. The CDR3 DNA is TGCGCCAGCAGCTTGGGGGGGGTATTTTACAATGAGCAGTTCTTC. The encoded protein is CASSLGGVFYNEQFF. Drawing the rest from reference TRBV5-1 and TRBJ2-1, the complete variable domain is KAGVTQTPRYLIKTRGQQVTLSCSPISGHRSVSWYQQTPGQGLQFLFEYFSETQRNKGNFPGRFSGRQFSNSRSEMNVSTLELGDSALYLCASSLGGVFYNEQFFGPGTRLTVL.

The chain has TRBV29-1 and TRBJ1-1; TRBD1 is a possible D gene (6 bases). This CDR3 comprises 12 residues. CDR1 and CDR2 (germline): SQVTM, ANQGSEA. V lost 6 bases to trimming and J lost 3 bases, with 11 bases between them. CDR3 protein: CSVDDRYTEAFF. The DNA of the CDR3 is TGCAGCGTGGACGACAGGTACACTGAAGCTTTCTTT.

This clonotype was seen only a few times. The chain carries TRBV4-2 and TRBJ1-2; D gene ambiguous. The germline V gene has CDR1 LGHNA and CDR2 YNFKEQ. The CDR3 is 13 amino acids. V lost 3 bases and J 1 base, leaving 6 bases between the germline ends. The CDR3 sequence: CASSQWDNYGYTF. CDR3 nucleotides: TGTGCCAGCAGCCAGTGGGATAACTATGGCTACACCTTC.

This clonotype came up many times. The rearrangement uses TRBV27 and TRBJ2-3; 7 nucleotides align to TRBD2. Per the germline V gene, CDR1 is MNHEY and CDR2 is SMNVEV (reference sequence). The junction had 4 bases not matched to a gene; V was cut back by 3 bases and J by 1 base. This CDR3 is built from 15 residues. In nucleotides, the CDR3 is TGTGCCAGCAGTTTTCAGGCGGGGGGCACAGATACGCAGTATTTT. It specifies CASSFQAGGTDTQYF.

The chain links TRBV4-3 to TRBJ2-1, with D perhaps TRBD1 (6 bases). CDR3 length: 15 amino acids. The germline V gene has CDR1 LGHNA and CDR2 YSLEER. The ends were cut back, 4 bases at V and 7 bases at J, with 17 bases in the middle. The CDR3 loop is CASSPTYRDRNEQFF. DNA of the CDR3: TGCGCCAGCAGCCCAACCTACAGGGATAGGAATGAGCAGTTCTTC.

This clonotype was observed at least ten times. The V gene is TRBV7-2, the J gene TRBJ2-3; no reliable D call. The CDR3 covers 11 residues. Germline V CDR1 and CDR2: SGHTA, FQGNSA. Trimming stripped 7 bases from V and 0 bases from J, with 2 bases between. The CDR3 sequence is CASTSTDTQYF. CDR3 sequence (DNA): TGTGCCAGCACGAGCACAGATACGCAGTATTTT.

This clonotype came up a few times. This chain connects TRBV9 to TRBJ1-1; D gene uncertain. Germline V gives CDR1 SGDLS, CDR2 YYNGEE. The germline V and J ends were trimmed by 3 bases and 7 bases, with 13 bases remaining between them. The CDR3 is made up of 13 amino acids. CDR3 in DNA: TGTGCCAGCAGCGGGAAAGGAAACGGTGAAGCTTTCTTT. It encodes CASSGKGNGEAFF.

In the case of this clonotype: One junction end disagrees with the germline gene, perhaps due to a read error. This chain's CDR3 is CACSTLTGLNSGYTF. CDR3 nucleotide sequence: TGTGCCTGCAGCACCCTAACCGGCCTCAATTCGGGCTACACCTTC. The V and J genes are TRBV7-2 and TRBJ1-2; D not resolved. The CDR3 loop spans 15 amino acids. Germline V gene sequence: CDR1 SGHTA, CDR2 FQGNSA.

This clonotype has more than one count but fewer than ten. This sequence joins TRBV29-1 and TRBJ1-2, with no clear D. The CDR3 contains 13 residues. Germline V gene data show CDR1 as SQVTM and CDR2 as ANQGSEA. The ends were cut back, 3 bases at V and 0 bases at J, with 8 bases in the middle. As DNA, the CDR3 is TGCAGCGTTGAGGGGTTAGCTAACTATGGCTACACCTTC. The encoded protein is CSVEGLANYGYTF.

In nucleotides, the CDR3 is TGTGCCAGCAGCTTTTCTGCGGACAGGGAGTCTCCCTGGTACTTC. It codes for CASSFSADRESPWYF. The chain joins TRBV7-9 to TRBJ2-7; 8 nucleotides agree with TRBD1. CDR1 and CDR2 (germline): SEHNR, FQNEAQ (reference sequence). V shed 3 bases and J 12 bases; nucleotides not matched to a gene: 16. CDR3 length equals 15 residues.

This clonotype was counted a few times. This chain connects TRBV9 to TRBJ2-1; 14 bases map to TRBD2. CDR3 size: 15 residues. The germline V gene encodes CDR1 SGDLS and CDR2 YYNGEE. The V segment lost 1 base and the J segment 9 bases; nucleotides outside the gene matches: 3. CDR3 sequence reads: CASSVRGLAGVEQFF. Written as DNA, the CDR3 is TGTGCCAGCAGCGTACGGGGACTAGCGGGAGTTGAGCAGTTCTTC.

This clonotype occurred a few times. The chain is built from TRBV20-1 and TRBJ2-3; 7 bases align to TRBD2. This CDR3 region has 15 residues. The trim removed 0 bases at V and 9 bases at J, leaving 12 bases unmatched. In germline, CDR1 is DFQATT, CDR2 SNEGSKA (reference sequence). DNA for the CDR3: TGCAGTGCTAGAGAAAGGGAGGGAGTGTCTTACACGCAGTATTTT. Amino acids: CSAREREGVSYTQYF.

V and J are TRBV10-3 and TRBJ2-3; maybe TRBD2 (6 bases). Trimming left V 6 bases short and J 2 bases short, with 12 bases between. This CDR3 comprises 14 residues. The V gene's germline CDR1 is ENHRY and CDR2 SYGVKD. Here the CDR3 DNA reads TGTGCCATCAGCCCGGGACTCCACACAGATACGCAGTATTTT. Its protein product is CAISPGLHTDTQYF.

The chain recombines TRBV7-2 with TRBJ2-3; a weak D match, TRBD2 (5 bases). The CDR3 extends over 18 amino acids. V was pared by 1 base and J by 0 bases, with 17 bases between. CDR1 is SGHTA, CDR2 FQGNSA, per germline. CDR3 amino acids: CASSLGERSGPSTDTQYF. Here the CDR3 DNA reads TGTGCCAGCAGCTTAGGGGAGAGATCCGGCCCTAGCACAGATACGCAGTATTTT.

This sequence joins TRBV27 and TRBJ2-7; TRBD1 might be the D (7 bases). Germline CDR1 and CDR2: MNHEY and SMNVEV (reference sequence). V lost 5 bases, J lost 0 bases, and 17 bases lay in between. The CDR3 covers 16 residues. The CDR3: CASSPDQGGSSYEQYF. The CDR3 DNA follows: TGTGCCAGCAGTCCCGACCAGGGGGGAAGCTCCTACGAGCAGTACTTC.

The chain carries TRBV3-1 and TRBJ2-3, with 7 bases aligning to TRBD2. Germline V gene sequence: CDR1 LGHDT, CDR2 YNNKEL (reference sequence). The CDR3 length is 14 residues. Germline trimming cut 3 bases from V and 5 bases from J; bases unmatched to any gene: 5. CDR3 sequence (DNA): TGTGCCAGCAGCCATGAGCCGGGAGGAGATACGCAGTATTTT. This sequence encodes CASSHEPGGDTQYF.

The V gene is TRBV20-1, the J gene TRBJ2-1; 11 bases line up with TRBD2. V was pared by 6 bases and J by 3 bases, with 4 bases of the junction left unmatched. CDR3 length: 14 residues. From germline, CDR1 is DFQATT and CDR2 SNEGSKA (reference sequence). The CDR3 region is CSAVTSGGYNEQFF. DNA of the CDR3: TGCAGTGCCGTTACTAGCGGGGGCTACAATGAGCAGTTCTTC.

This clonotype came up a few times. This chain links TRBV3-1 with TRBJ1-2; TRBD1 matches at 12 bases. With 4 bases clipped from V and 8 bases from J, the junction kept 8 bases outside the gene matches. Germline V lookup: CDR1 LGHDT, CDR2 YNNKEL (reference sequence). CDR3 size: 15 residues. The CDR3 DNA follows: TGTGCCAGCAGCCCCGAGGGGACAGGGGGCTCGGGCTACACCTTC. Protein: CASSPEGTGGSGYTF.

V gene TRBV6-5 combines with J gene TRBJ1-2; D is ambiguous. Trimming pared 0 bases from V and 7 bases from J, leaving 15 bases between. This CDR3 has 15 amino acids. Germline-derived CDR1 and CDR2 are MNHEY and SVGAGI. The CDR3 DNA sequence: TGTGCCAGCAGTTACTCGAGCAGGAATCCCCGTGGCTACACCTTC. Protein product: CASSYSSRNPRGYTF.

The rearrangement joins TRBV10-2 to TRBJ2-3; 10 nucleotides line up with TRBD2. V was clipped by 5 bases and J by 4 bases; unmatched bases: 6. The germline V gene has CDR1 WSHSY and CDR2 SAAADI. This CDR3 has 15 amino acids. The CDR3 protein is CASSTAGGRADTQYF. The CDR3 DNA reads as TGCGCCAGCAGTACAGCGGGGGGGCGGGCAGATACGCAGTATTTT.

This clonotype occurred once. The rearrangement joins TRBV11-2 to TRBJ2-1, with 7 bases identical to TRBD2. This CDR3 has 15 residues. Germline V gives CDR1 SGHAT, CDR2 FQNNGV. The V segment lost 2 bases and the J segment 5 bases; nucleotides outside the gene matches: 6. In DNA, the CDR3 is TGTGCCAGCAGCTTAATGGGGGGGATAAACAATGAGCAGTTCTTC. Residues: CASSLMGGINNEQFF. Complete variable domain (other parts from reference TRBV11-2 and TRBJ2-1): EAGVAQSPRYKIIEKRQSVAFWCNPISGHATLYWYQQILGQGPKLLIQFQNNGVVDDSQLPKDRFSAERLKGVDSTLKIQPAKLEDSAVYLCASSLMGGINNEQFFGPGTRLTVL.

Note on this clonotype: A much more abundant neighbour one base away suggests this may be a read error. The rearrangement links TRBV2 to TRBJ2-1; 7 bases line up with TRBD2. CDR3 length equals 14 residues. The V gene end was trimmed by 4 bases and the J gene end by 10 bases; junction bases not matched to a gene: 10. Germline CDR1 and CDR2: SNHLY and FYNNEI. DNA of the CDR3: TGTGCCAGCAGTGTCAGCGGGGCAACCTACGAGCAGTTCTTC. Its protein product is CASSVSGATYEQFF.